What follows are 16 T cell receptor beta chains derived from one specimen sequenced in a study of blood T cell repertoires in COVID-19. Profiled with immunoSEQ multiplex PCR; TCRdb holds only in-frame clones, not every one. The repertoire holds about 21,000 clones, with roughly four fifths as singletons. Sequencing was done on a sample of peripheral blood. The origin of the receptors is a human donor in a cohort sampled during active COVID-19.

The chain joins TRBV30 to TRBJ2-7; 8 bases map to TRBD1. The germline V gene encodes CDR1 GTSNPN and CDR2 SVGIG (reference sequence). Losses at the gene ends were 5 bases for V and 6 bases for J; bases not matched to a gene: 6. The CDR3 covers 12 residues. In DNA, the CDR3 is TGTGCCTGGGCAGGGGGCTTGAGCGAGCAGTACTTC. The encoded protein is CAWAGGLSEQYF.

The V call is TRBV4-1, the J call TRBJ2-2, with 7 bases lining up with TRBD2. Germline V gene data show CDR1 as MGHRA and CDR2 as YSYEKL. CDR3 length: 18 residues. The trim removed 1 base at V and 5 bases at J, leaving 13 bases unmatched. The CDR3, as DNA: TGCGCCAGCAGCCAAGTTATCGGGGCGGGGGTTACAACCGGGGAGCTGTTTTTT. Encoded protein: CASSQVIGAGVTTGELFF.

The V call is TRBV30, the J call TRBJ2-7; tentative D call: TRBD1 (7 bases). V lost 4 bases and J 0 bases, leaving 25 bases between the germline ends. Germline loops: CDR1 GTSNPN, CDR2 SVGIG (reference sequence). The CDR3 runs 18 residues. The CDR3 DNA is TGTGCCTGGATGTACGGGGGAATGAGACAGGGAAGCTCCTACGAGCAGTACTTC. Translated: CAWMYGGMRQGSSYEQYF.

CDR3 sequence reads: CASNQGSAANTEAFF. CDR3 bases: TGCGCCAGCAATCAGGGCTCGGCGGCGAACACTGAAGCTTTCTTT. The chain has TRBV5-1 and TRBJ1-1, with a possible D match to TRBD1 (5 bases). The V end was cut by 6 bases, the J end by 1 base, with 16 bases between. CDR3 size: 15 residues. Germline V gene sequence: CDR1 SGHRS, CDR2 YFSETQ.

The CDR3 region has the DNA TGTGCCAGCAGCTCCTCGGACAGGGGCCCCTATGGCTACACCTTC. Its translation: CASSSSDRGPYGYTF. The chain recombines TRBV3-1 (or the pseudogene TRBV3-2) with TRBJ1-2, with 9 bases aligning to TRBD1. The germline gives CDR1 LGHDT, CDR2 YNNKEL (reference sequence). The CDR3 extends over 15 amino acids. After removal of 5 bases from V and 4 bases from J, the junction contained 8 bases not matched to a gene.

The rearrangement uses TRBV12-5 and TRBJ2-2; tentatively, D is TRBD2 (6 bases). The CDR3 runs 17 residues. Germline CDR1 is LGHNT and CDR2 is FRNRAP. V was clipped by 2 bases and J by 4 bases, with 17 bases between them. The CDR3 DNA reads as TGTGCTAGTGGTTTGAATTTGGGGGGTCAGGTCACCGGGGAGCTGTTTTTT. This sequence encodes CASGLNLGGQVTGELFF.

This sequence joins TRBV7-8 and TRBJ1-2; TRBD1 matches 8 bases. The germline V gene encodes CDR1 SGHVS and CDR2 FQNEAQ. The CDR3 runs to 16 residues. V shed 5 bases and J 8 bases; nucleotides not matched to a gene: 16. DNA for the CDR3: TGTGCCAGCAGCCCCCGGGGATCAGGGGGCAATACGGGCTACACCTTC. Protein sequence: CASSPRGSGGNTGYTF.

This clone came up a few times. The gene calls are TRBV25-1 and TRBJ2-7; tentatively, D is TRBD1 (5 bases). This CDR3 spans 13 amino acids. Germline values: CDR1 MGHDK, CDR2 SYGVNS. The V end was cut by 2 bases, the J end by 6 bases, with 11 bases between. This chain's CDR3 is CASSEPGRGEQYF. The CDR3 nucleotides read TGTGCCAGCAGTGAACCAGGTAGGGGCGAGCAGTACTTC.

This chain uses TRBV7-9 with TRBJ1-2, with 8 bases fitting TRBD1. The CDR3 runs to 14 residues. Per the germline V gene, CDR1 is SEHNR and CDR2 is FQNEAQ (reference sequence). V was pared by 5 bases and J by 2 bases, with 4 bases of the junction left unmatched. The CDR3 reads CASSRQGINYGYTF. The CDR3 coding sequence is TGTGCCAGCAGCCGACAGGGGATAAACTATGGCTACACCTTC.

The chain couples TRBV7-9 to TRBJ2-6; D is undetermined. Trimming shortened V by 5 bases and J by 2 bases, and 7 bases separated the two germline ends. The CDR3 covers 14 residues. The germline CDR1 and CDR2 sequences are SEHNR and FQNEAQ (reference sequence). The CDR3 DNA is TGTGCCAGCAGCCGCGTGGCTGGGGCCAACGTCCTGACTTTC. It is translated as CASSRVAGANVLTF. Looking up the rest from reference TRBV7-9 and TRBJ2-6 gives the full variable domain: DTGVSQNPRHKITKRGQNVTFRCDPISEHNRLYWYRQTLGQGPEFLTYFQNEAQLEKSRLLSDRFSAERPKGSFSTLEIQRTEQGDSAMYLCASSRVAGANVLTFGAGSRLTVL.

V gene TRBV2 combines with J gene TRBJ1-1, with D perhaps TRBD1 (6 bases). V was shortened by 6 bases and J by 4 bases, with 15 bases between the two germline ends. Germline V gene lookup returns CDR1 SNHLY and CDR2 FYNNEI. This CDR3 comprises 14 residues. CDR3 region: CASRPGVRGTEAFF. DNA of the CDR3: TGTGCCAGCAGGCCAGGGGTTCGGGGCACTGAAGCTTTCTTT. Filled out from reference TRBV2 and TRBJ1-1, the complete variable domain reads EPEVTQTPSHQVTQMGQEVILRCVPISNHLYFYWYRQILGQKVEFLVSFYNNEISEKSEIFDDQFSVERPDGSNFTLKIRSTKLEDSAMYFCASRPGVRGTEAFFGQGTRLTVV.

This clone was detected only a few times. This rearrangement joins TRBV19 to TRBJ1-6, with D uncertain. The ends were cut back, 6 bases at V and 10 bases at J, with 13 bases in the middle. The CDR3 is made up of 13 amino acids. Germline CDR1 is LNHDA and CDR2 is SQIVND (reference sequence). Written as DNA, the CDR3 is TGTGCCAGTAGCCTCAAATTAGAATCACCCCTCCACTTT. Its protein is CASSLKLESPLHF.

The chain has TRBV7-9 and TRBJ1-2; D gene uncertain. The germline V gene has CDR1 SEHNR and CDR2 FQNEAQ (reference sequence). Trimming pared 1 base from V and 1 base from J, leaving 7 bases between. The CDR3 length is 14 residues. CDR3 protein: CASSLDRRNYGYTF. The CDR3 DNA reads TGTGCCAGCAGCTTAGACAGACGTAACTATGGCTACACCTTC.

This clone was detected only once. This rearrangement joins TRBV27 to TRBJ2-3; D might be TRBD1 (6 bases). Between the trimmed V and J ends, which lost 4 bases and 2 bases, there was a span of 10 bases. The length of the CDR3 is 14 residues. Germline-derived CDR1 and CDR2 are MNHEY and SMNVEV (reference sequence). The DNA of the CDR3 is TGTGCCAGCAGTTCGACAGGACACACAGATACGCAGTATTTT. Protein product: CASSSTGHTDTQYF.

The chain employs TRBV27 and TRBJ1-3, with D unresolved. This CDR3 comprises 14 residues. V gave up 6 bases and J gave up 4 bases, with 13 bases separating them. CDR1 is MNHEY, CDR2 SMNVEV, per germline (reference sequence). The CDR3 bases are TGTGCCAGCAGCTCTGTCGGAGTGGGAAACACCATATATTTT. It translates to CASSSVGVGNTIYF.

The chain employs TRBV11-3 and TRBJ2-2, with a tentative D call TRBD1 (5 bases). The germline V gene encodes CDR1 SGHNT and CDR2 YENEEA. V was cut by 0 bases and J by 3 bases, with 11 bases left in between. This CDR3 contains 16 residues. The CDR3 DNA follows: TGTGCCAGCAGCTTAGACGGCCTCAGGGACACCGGGGAGCTGTTTTTT. The encoded protein is CASSLDGLRDTGELFF.